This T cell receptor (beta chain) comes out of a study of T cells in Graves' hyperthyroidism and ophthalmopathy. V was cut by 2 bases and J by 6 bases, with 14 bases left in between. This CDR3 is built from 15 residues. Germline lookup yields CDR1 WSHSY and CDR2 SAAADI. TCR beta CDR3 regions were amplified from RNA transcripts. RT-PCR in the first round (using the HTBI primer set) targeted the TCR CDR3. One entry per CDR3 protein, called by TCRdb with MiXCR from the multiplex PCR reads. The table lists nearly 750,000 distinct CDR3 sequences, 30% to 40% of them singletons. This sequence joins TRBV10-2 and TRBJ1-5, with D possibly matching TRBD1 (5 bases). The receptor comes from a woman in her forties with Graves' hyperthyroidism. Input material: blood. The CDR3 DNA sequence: TGCGCCAGCAGTGAGACAGGTCACCTCGGTCAGCCCCAGCATTTT. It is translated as CASSETGHLGQPQHF.